This TCR beta chain stems from a study of response to subunit inactivated influenza vaccine. The study's findings and limits: The authors offered the suggestion that each seasonal influenza vaccination recruits few new T cells.

From germline, CDR1 is DFQATT and CDR2 SNEGSKA (reference sequence). The CDR3 covers 13 residues. V was clipped by 0 bases and J by 8 bases, with 12 bases between them. In TCRdb, the RT-PCR reads were re-called with MiXCR into one record per CDR3 protein. The profile shows 450,000 to 600,000 distinct CDR3 sequences, roughly 7.6% of them singletons. This clonotype has a count of ten or more. Its antigen is unknown. Sequenced here: PBMCs from blood, sampled less than 30 months after vaccination. This sequence joins TRBV20-1 and TRBJ2-3, with a tentative D call TRBD2 (5 bases). The clonotype was recovered from a man between 50 and 70 years old who received an inactivated influenza vaccine. In DNA, the CDR3 is TGCAGTGCTAGAGATCCAGAACTAGTTACGCAGTATTTT. This codes for CSARDPELVTQYF.